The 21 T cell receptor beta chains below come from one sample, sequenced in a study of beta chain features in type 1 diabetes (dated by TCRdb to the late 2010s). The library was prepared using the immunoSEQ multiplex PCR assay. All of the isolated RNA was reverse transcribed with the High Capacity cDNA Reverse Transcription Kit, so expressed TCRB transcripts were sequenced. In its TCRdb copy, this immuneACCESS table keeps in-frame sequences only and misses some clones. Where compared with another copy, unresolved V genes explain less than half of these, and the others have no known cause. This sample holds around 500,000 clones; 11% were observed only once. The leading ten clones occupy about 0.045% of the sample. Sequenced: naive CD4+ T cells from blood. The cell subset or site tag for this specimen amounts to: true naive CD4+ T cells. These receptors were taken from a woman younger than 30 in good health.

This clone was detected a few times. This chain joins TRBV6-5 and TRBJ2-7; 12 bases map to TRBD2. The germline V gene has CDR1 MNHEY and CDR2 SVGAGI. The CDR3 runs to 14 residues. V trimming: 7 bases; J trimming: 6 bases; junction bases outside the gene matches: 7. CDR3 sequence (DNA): TGTGCCAGCAAGCCTAGCGGGAGGGCCCTCGAGCAGTACTTC. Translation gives CASKPSGRALEQYF.

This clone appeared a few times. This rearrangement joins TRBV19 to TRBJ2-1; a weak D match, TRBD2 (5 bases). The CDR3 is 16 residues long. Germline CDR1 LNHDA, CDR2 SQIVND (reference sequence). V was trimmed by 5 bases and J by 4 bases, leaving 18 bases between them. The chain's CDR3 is CASSSLGLQEYNEQFF. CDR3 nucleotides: TGTGCCAGTAGTTCCCTCGGACTGCAAGAATACAATGAGCAGTTCTTC. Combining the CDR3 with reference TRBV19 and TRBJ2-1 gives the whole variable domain DGGITQSPKYLFRKEGQNVTLSCEQNLNHDAMYWYRQDPGQGLRLIYYSQIVNDFQKGDIAEGYSVSREKKESFPLTVTSAQKNPTAFYLCASSSLGLQEYNEQFFGPGTRLTVL.

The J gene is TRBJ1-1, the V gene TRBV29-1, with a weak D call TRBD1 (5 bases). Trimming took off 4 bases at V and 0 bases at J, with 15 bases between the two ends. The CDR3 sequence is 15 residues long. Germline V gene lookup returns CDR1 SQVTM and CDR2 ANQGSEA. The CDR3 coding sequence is TGCAGCGTTGTGGGGACTCGGTGGTTGAACACTGAAGCTTTCTTT. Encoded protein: CSVVGTRWLNTEAFF.

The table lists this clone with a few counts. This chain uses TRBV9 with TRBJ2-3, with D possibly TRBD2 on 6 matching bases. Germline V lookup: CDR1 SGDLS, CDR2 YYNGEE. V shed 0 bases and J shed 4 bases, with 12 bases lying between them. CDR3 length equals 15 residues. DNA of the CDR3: TGTGCCAGCAGCGTAGATGTGACTAGTTCAGATACGCAGTATTTT. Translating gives CASSVDVTSSDTQYF. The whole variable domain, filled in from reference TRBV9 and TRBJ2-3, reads DSGVTQTPKHLITATGQRVTLRCSPRSGDLSVYWYQQSLDQGLQFLIQYYNGEERAKGNILERFSAQQFPDLHSELNLSSLELGDSALYFCASSVDVTSSDTQYFGPGTRLTVL.

The CDR3 DNA is TGTGCCAGCAGCTTGGTAGGCCCAGCGTACACAGATACGCAGTATTTT. Protein: CASSLVGPAYTDTQYF. The chain has TRBV5-6 and TRBJ2-3; no clear D gene. Germline V gene sequence: CDR1 SGHDT, CDR2 YYEEEE. Trimming stripped 0 bases from V and 2 bases from J, with 13 bases between. The length of the CDR3 is 16 residues.

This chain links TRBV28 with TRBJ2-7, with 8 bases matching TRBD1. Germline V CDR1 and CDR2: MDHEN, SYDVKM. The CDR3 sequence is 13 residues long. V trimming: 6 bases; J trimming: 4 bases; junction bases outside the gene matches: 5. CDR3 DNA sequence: TGTGCCAGCAGGGTCACAGGGGGGTACGAGCAGTACGTC. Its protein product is CASRVTGGYEQYV.

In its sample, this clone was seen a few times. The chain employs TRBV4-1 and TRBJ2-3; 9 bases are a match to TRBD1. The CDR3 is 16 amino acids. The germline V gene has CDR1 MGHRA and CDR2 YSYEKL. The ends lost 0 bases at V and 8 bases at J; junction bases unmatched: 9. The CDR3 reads CASSQDRDRAGGTQYF. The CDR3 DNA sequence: TGCGCCAGCAGCCAAGACCGGGACAGGGCTGGTGGTACGCAGTATTTT.

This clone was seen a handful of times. CDR3 nucleotide sequence: TGTGCCAGCTCACCACCGTTGCCTGAGCAGTTCTTC. This translates into CASSPPLPEQFF. V gene TRBV18 combines with J gene TRBJ2-1; D call uncertain. The germline V and J ends were trimmed by 0 bases and 9 bases, with 6 bases remaining between them. The germline gives CDR1 KGHSH, CDR2 LQKENI. The length of the CDR3 is 12 residues.

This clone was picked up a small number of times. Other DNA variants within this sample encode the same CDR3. CDR3 residues: CSVVTGSSYEQYF. Here the CDR3 DNA reads TGCAGCGTTGTAACGGGTAGCTCCTACGAGCAGTACTTC. This chain connects TRBV29-1 to TRBJ2-7; D uncertain. Germline V gene sequence: CDR1 SQVTM, CDR2 ANQGSEA. This CDR3 has 13 amino acids. Trimming removed 4 bases from V and 0 bases from J, with 10 bases in between.

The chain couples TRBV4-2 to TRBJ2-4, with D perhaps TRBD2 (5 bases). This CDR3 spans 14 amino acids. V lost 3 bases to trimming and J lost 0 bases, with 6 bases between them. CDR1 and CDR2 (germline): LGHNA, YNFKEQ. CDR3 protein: CASSQDLAKNIQYF. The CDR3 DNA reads TGTGCCAGCAGCCAGGACTTAGCCAAAAACATTCAGTACTTC.

CDR3 residues: CGTGRITDTQYF. The CDR3 nucleotides read TGTGGAACGGGGCGGATCACAGATACGCAGTATTTT. The gene calls are TRBV6-5 and TRBJ2-3; D may match TRBD1 or TRBD2 (5 bases each). The CDR3 contains 12 residues. Germline values: CDR1 MNHEY, CDR2 SVGAGI.

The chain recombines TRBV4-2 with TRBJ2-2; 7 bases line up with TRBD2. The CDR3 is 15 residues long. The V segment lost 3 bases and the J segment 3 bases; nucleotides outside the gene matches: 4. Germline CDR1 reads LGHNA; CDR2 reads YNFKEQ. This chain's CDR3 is CASSQPRGDTGELFF. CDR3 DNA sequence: TGTGCCAGCAGCCAGCCCCGGGGGGACACCGGGGAGCTGTTTTTT.

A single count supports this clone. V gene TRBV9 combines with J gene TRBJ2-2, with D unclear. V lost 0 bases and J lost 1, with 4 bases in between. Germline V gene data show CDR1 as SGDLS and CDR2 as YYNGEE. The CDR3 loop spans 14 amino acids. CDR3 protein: CASSVEGNTGELFF. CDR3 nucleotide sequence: TGTGCCAGCAGCGTAGAAGGGAACACCGGGGAGCTGTTTTTT.

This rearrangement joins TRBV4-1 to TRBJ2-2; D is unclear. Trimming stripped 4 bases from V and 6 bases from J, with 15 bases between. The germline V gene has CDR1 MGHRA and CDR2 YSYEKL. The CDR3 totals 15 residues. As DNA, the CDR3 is TGCGCCAGCAGCCCGACCTCATGGTTGGCCGGGGAGCTGTTTTTT. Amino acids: CASSPTSWLAGELFF.

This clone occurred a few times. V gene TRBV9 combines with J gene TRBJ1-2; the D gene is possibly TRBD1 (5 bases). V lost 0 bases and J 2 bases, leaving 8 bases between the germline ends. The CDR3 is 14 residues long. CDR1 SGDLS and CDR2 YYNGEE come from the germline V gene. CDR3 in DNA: TGTGCCAGCAGCGTAGAAGCAGGGAACTATGGCTACACCTTC. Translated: CASSVEAGNYGYTF.

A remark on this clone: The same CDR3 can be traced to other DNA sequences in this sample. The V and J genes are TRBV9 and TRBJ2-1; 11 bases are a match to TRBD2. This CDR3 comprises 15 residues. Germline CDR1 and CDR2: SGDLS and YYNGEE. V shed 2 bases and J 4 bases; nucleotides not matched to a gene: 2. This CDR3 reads CASSVTSGSYNEQFF. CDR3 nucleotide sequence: TGTGCCAGCAGCGTCACTAGCGGGAGTTACAATGAGCAGTTCTTC.

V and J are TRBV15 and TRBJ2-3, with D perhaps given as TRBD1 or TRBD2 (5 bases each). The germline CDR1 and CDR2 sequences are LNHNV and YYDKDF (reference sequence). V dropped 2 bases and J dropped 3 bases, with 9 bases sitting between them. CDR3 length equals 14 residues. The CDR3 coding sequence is TGTGCCACCAGCAGAAGGGACCCTACAGATACGCAGTATTTT. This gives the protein CATSRRDPTDTQYF.

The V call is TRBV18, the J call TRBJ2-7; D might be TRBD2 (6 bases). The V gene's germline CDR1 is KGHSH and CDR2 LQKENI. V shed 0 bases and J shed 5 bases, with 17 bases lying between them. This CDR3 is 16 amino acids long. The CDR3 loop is CASSPPGWRGDNEQYF. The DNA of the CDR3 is TGTGCCAGCTCACCACCAGGATGGAGGGGAGACAACGAGCAGTACTTC.

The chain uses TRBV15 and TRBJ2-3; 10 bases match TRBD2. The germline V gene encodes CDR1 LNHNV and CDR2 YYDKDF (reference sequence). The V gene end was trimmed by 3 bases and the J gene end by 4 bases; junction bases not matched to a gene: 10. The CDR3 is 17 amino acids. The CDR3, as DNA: TGTGCCACCAGCAGGGGATTACAGGGGACTAGCGCAGATACGCAGTATTTT. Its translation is CATSRGLQGTSADTQYF.

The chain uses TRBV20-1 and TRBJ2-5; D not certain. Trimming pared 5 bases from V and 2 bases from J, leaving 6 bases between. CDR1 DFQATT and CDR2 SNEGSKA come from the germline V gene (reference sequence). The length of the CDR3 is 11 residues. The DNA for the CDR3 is TGCAGTGCTGCCCTGCAAGAGACCCAGTACTTC. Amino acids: CSAALQETQYF.

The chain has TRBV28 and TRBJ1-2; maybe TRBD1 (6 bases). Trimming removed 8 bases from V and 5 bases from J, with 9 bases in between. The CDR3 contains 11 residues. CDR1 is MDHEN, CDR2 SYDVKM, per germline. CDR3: CASGTKYGYTF. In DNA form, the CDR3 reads TGTGCCAGCGGGACAAAATATGGCTACACCTTC.